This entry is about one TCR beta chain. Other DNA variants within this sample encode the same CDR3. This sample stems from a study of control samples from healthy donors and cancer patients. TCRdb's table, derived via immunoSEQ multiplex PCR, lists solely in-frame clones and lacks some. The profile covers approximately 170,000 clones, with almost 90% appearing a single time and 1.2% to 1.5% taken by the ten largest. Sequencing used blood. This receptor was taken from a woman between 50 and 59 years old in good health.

The CDR3 DNA reads as TGTGCCAGCAGCTTCGGCAGGAACAATCAGCCCCAGCATTTT. As protein: CASSFGRNNQPQHF. J is TRBJ1-5 and V is TRBV7-2; D is unclear. CDR3 length equals 14 residues. V was shortened by 3 bases and J by 3 bases, with 9 bases between the two germline ends. CDR1 is SGHTA and CDR2 is FQGNSA in the germline V gene.